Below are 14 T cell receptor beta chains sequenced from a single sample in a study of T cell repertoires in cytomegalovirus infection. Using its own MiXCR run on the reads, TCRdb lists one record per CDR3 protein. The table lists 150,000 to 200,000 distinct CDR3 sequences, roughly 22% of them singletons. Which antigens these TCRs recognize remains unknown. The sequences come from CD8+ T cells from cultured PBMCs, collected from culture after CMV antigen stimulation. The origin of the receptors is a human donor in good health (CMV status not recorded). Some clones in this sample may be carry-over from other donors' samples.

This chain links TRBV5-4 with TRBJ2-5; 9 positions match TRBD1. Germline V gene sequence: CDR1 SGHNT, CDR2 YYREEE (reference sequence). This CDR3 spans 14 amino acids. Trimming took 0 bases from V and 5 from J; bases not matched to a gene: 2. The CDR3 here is CASSLVTGGETQYF. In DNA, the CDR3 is TGTGCCAGCAGCTTGGTGACAGGGGGTGAGACCCAGTACTTC.

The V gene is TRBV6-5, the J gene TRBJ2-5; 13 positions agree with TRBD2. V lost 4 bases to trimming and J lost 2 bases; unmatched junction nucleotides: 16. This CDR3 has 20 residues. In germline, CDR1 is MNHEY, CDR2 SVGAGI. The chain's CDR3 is CASSSAPGTSGAWKQETQYF. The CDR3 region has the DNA TGTGCCAGCAGTTCGGCCCCCGGGACTAGCGGGGCTTGGAAACAAGAGACCCAGTACTTC.

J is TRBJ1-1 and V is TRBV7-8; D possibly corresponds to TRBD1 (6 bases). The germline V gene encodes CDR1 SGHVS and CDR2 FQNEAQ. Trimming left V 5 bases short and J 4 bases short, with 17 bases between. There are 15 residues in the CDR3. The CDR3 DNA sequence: TGTGCCAGCAGCCGCCCCGACAGGACGGGCACTGAAGCTTTCTTT. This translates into CASSRPDRTGTEAFF.

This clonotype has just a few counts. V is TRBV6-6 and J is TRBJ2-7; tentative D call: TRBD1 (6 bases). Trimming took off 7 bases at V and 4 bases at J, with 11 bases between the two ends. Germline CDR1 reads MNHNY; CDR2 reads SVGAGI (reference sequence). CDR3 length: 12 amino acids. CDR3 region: CASTTQGYEQYF. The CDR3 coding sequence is TGTGCCAGCACTACTCAGGGGTACGAGCAGTACTTC.

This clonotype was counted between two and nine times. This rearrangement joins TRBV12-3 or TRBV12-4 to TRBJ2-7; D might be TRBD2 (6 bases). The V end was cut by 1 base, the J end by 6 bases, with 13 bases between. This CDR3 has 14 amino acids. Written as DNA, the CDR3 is TGTGCCAGCAGTTTAGACCTTAGCGGACCCGAGCAGTACTTC. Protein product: CASSLDLSGPEQYF.

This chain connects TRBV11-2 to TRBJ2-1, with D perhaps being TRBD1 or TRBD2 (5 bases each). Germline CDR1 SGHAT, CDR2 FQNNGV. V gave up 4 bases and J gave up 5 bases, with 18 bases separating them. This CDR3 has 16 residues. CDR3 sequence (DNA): TGTGCCAGCAGCTGGAGAACCCGGGACGCAAACAATGAGCAGTTCTTC. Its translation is CASSWRTRDANNEQFF.

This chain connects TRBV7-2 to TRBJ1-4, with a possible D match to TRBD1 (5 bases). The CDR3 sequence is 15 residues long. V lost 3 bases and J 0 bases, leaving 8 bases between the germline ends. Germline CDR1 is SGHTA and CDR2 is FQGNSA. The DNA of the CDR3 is TGTGCCAGCAGCTTGGGACGGGCAACTAATGAAAAACTGTTTTTT. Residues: CASSLGRATNEKLFF.

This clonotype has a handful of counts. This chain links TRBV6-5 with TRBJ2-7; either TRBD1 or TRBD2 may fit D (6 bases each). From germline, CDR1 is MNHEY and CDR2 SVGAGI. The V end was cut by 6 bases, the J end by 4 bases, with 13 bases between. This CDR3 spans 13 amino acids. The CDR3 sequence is CASRAGGRYEQYF. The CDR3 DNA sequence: TGTGCCAGCAGGGCCGGGGGCAGGTACGAGCAGTACTTC.

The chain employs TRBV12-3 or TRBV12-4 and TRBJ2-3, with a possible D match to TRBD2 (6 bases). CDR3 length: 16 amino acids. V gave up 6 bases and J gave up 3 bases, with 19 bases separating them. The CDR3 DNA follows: TGTGCCAGCAGCACCTCGTGGGCCGGGGGTACAGATACGCAGTATTTT. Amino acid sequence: CASSTSWAGGTDTQYF.

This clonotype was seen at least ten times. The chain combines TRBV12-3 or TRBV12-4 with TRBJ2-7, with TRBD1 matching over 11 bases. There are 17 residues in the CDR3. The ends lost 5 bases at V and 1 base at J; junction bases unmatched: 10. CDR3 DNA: TGTGCCAGCAGTCCGACCTTGGACAGGGGGCTTTCCTACGAGCAGTACTTC. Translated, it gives CASSPTLDRGLSYEQYF.

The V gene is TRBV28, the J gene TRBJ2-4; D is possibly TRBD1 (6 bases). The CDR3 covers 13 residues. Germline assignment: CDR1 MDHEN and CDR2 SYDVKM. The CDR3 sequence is CAIRESPGDIQYF. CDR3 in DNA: TGTGCGATTCGTGAGTCTCCAGGGGACATTCAGTACTTC. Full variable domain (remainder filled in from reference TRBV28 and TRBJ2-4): DVKVTQSSRYLVKRTGEKVFLECVQDMDHENMFWYRQDPGLGLRLIYFSYDVKMKEKGDIPEGYSVSREKKERFSLILESASTNQTSMYLCAIRESPGDIQYFGAGTRLSVL.

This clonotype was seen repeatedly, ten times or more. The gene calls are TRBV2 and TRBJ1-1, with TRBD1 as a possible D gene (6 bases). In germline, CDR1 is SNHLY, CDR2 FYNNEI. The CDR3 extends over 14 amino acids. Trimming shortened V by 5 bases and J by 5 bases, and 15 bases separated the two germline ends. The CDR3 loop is CASSTRQVWTEAFF. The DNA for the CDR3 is TGTGCCAGCAGTACAAGACAGGTCTGGACTGAAGCTTTCTTT.

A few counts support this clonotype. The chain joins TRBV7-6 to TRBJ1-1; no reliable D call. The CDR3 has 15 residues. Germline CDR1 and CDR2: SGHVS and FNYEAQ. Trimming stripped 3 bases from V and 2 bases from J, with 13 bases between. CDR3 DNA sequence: TGTGCCAGCAGCTTGTTACAGCTACCCAACACTGAAGCTTTCTTT. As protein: CASSLLQLPNTEAFF.

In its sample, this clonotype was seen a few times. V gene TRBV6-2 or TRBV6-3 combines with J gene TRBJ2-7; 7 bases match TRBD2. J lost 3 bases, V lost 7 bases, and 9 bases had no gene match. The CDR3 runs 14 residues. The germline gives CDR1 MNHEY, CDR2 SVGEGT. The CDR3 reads CASKSGTYSYEQYF. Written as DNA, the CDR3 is TGTGCCAGCAAGAGCGGGACGTACAGCTACGAGCAGTACTTC.